This is a list of T cell receptor beta chains from one sample in a study of cytomegalovirus exposure and HLA in healthy donors. Method: immunoSEQ multiplex PCR; TCRdb's copy keeps in-frame clones and lacks some. The sample has about 160,000 clones, more than 60% seen once; the top ten hold roughly 4.2%. The source material was PBMCs. The receptors were sampled from a man aged 35 to 55 in good health and CMV-seronegative. CDR3s include the opening cysteine and the closing phenylalanine or tryptophan. D genes are given only for firm matches. Expanded clones are given a class, and other clones once, few, many or no size at all.

v_call	clone_size	j_call	d_call	cdr3_nt	cdr3_aa
TRBV19	.	TRBJ2-7	TRBD1	TGTGCCACTGAACAGGGGGTGACCTACGAGCAGTACTTC	CATEQGVTYEQYF
TRBV5-1	.	TRBJ2-5	.	TGCGCCAGCAGCCCGCGAGGCGGGGCTCAAGAGACCCAGTACTTC	CASSPRGGAQETQYF
TRBV5-6	.	TRBJ1-2	.	TGTGCCAGCAGCCCCGGGACAAATCTCAACTATGGCTACACCTTC	CASSPGTNLNYGYTF
TRBV6-5	.	TRBJ2-6	.	TGTGCCAGCAGCCCGAGTGATTCTGGGGCCAACGTCCTGACTTTC	CASSPSDSGANVLTF
TRBV5-1	.	TRBJ2-5	TRBD2	TGCGCCAGCAGCTTGTTTCTAGCGGGGTTGGAGACCCAGTACTTC	CASSLFLAGLETQYF
TRBV27	once	TRBJ2-7	TRBD2	TGTGCCAGCAGTTTGGTTAGCGGGGTGTTGCCCTACGAGCAGTACTTC	CASSLVSGVLPYEQYF
TRBV4-1	.	TRBJ1-6	.	TGCGCCAGCAGCCTGCCTCCGACAACGAGCTCCTATAATTCACCCCTCCACTTT	CASSLPPTTSSYNSPLHF
TRBV25-1	.	TRBJ2-7	.	TGTGCCAGCAGTGAATGGGAGGGGGTTAGGAACGAGCAGTACTTC	CASSEWEGVRNEQYF
TRBV21-1	.	TRBJ1-4	.	TGTGCCAGCAGCAAACCCCGGGAGGAGGGTTTAGCGGGAGGTGGTAATGAAAAACTGTTTTTT	CASSKPREEGLAGGGNEKLFF
TRBV5-1	few	TRBJ2-6	.	TGCGCCAGCAGCTCAGGTAGTTCTGGGGCCAACGTCCTGACTTTC	CASSSGSSGANVLTF
TRBV9	once	TRBJ1-2	TRBD1	TGTGCCAGCAGCGACCTTCGACAGGGAGCCGACTACACCTTC	CASSDLRQGADYTF
TRBV6-5	.	TRBJ2-2	.	TGTGCCAGCAGTTACGGTTCAGTTTCTGGCACCGGGGAGCTGTTTTTT	CASSYGSVSGTGELFF
TRBV7-2	.	TRBJ2-2	.	TGTGCCAGCAGTATTTGGGGCGCCCCCGGGGAGCTGTTTTTT	CASSIWGAPGELFF
TRBV12-5	.	TRBJ1-2	TRBD1	TGTGCTAGTGGTCTAAACAACAGGGGGATTAACTATGGCTACACCTTC	CASGLNNRGINYGYTF
TRBV2	.	TRBJ2-5	TRBD1	TGTGCCAGCCTGGGACAGGGTTTGGAGACCCAGTACTTC	CASLGQGLETQYF
TRBV7-2	.	TRBJ2-7	TRBD1	TGTGCCAGCAGCTTATCCGGGACAGGGGTCTCCGAGCAGTACTTC	CASSLSGTGVSEQYF
TRBV6-5	.	TRBJ1-4	.	TGTGCCAGCAGAAGGACGGAGGTAGAGGAAAAACTGTTTTTT	CASRRTEVEEKLFF
TRBV19	.	TRBJ2-1	TRBD2	TGTGCCAGTAGCTCCGTACCGGGACTAGCGGGGGTTGAGCAGTTCTTC	CASSSVPGLAGVEQFF
TRBV29-1	few	TRBJ2-7	.	TGCAGCGTTCGGGTTGAGCGCGGGGTCGGTGAGCAGTACTTC	CSVRVERGVGEQYF
TRBV7-2	.	TRBJ2-7	.	TGTGCCAGCAGCTTAGAGCTCGGCTCCTACGAGCAGTACTTC	CASSLELGSYEQYF
TRBV4-1	.	TRBJ1-5	.	TGCGCCAGCAGCCGCCAACAGTCCAATCAGCCCCAGCATTTT	CASSRQQSNQPQHF
TRBV29-1	.	TRBJ1-3	.	TGCAGCGTTAGGAGGCAAGGCAGCTCTGGAAACACCATATATTTT	CSVRRQGSSGNTIYF
TRBV5-4	.	TRBJ1-2	TRBD1	TGTGCCAGCAGCTTACAGGGGGGCCCGATATACTATGGCTACACCTTC	CASSLQGGPIYYGYTF
TRBV5-1	.	TRBJ2-3	TRBD2	TGCGCCAGCAGCTTCGGACTAGCGGGGGGGCGGGTCGCAGATACGCAGTATTTT	CASSFGLAGGRVADTQYF
TRBV6-6	.	TRBJ2-5	.	TGTGCCAGCAGTTACTGGACCACTAGAGAGGAGACCCAGTACTTC	CASSYWTTREETQYF
TRBV19	.	TRBJ2-3	.	TGTGCCAGTACACTAGTCATTGCAGATACGCAGTATTTT	CASTLVIADTQYF
TRBV10-1	.	TRBJ2-7	.	TGCGCCAGCAGTGGGGCCGACAGGCGATCCTACGAGCAGTACTTC	CASSGADRRSYEQYF
TRBV29-1	few	TRBJ2-5	TRBD2	TGCAGCCCGACGGGGGGTTCAGAGACCCAGTACTTC	CSPTGGSETQYF
TRBV18	.	TRBJ1-3	.	TGTGCCAGCTCGCGTGCGGACAGCTCTGGAAACACCATATATTTT	CASSRADSSGNTIYF
TRBV30	.	TRBJ1-2	.	TGTGCCTGGAGCAAAGGGGCGCTGAATAGCTACACCTTC	CAWSKGALNSYTF
TRBV7-2	.	TRBJ1-6	.	TGTGCCAGCAGCCCACACGGGGGAACGGGTTCACCCCTCCACTTT	CASSPHGGTGSPLHF
TRBV19	.	TRBJ1-1	.	TGTGCCAGTAGTATAGGTGGAGGTCGCCGCACTGAAGCTTTCTTT	CASSIGGGRRTEAFF
TRBV9	.	TRBJ2-3	TRBD2	TGTGCCAGCAGCGCGCAAGGACTAGCGGGAACAGATACGCAGTATTTT	CASSAQGLAGTDTQYF
TRBV5-1	.	TRBJ1-6	TRBD1	TGCGCCAGCAGCTTGGCTCGAGGGGGCGGATCACCCCTCCACTTT	CASSLARGGGSPLHF
TRBV28	.	TRBJ1-6	.	TGTGCCAGCATTTCCCGGCGGAACTCCTATAATTCACCCCTCCACTTT	CASISRRNSYNSPLHF
TRBV5-8	.	TRBJ2-7	.	TGTGCCAGCAGCTTGCAGGGTTCCTACGAGCAGTACTTC	CASSLQGSYEQYF
TRBV9	.	TRBJ2-6	.	TGTGCCAGCAGCCACACGGAGTCTGGGGCCAACGTCCTGACTTTC	CASSHTESGANVLTF
TRBV29-1	.	TRBJ2-7	TRBD1	TGCAGCGTTGAAGAGAGGGGGCACCCCTCCTACGAGCAGTACTTC	CSVEERGHPSYEQYF
TRBV11-2	.	TRBJ1-1	.	TGTGCCAGCAGCTTGGGGGCTACTGAAGCTTTCTTT	CASSLGATEAFF
TRBV9	.	TRBJ1-1	TRBD1	TGTGCCAGCAGCAACCAGGACAGGGTGGGGACTGAAGCTTTCTTT	CASSNQDRVGTEAFF
TRBV5-4	.	TRBJ2-7	TRBD2	TGTGCCAGCAGCTTGGTTCACGGGGGGACCTACGAGCAGTACTTC	CASSLVHGGTYEQYF
TRBV10-1	.	TRBJ1-5	.	TGCGCCAGCAGGTCGGGTCAGCCCCAGCATTTT	CASRSGQPQHF
TRBV23-1	.	TRBJ2-7	.	TGCGCCAGCAGTCAATCAGTAAAAAGAGGGACACGGGCCTACGAGCAGTACTTC	CASSQSVKRGTRAYEQYF
TRBV11-3	.	TRBJ2-5	TRBD1	TGTGCCAGCAGCATCACAGGGGGCCTAGGGGAGACCCAGTACTTC	CASSITGGLGETQYF
TRBV30	once	TRBJ1-5	.	TGTGCCTGGAGTGTACTCCCAAAATGGCCCCAGCATTTT	CAWSVLPKWPQHF
TRBV7-2	.	TRBJ2-5	.	TGTGCCAGCAGCCCAGGGGCCGAGACCCAGTACTTC	CASSPGAETQYF
TRBV30	.	TRBJ2-1	TRBD2	TGTGCCTGGAGTTGGGGACTAGCGTCCAATGAGCAGTTCTTC	CAWSWGLASNEQFF
TRBV9	.	TRBJ1-2	.	TGTGCCAGCAGCGTGGGAGTTTCCGGGGACTATGGCTACACCTTC	CASSVGVSGDYGYTF
TRBV19	few	TRBJ2-1	.	TGTGCCAGTAGTATGCGTCCCGCGGGCCGGAGCAGCTCCTACAATGAGCAGTTCTTC	CASSMRPAGRSSSYNEQFF
TRBV7-9	.	TRBJ2-3	.	TGTGCCAGCAGCCCACTCAGGGAATCCGCAGATACGCAGTATTTT	CASSPLRESADTQYF
TRBV5-6	.	TRBJ1-2	TRBD1	TGTGCCAGCAGCTTGGATAACAGGGGCGATGGCTACACCTTC	CASSLDNRGDGYTF
TRBV4-3	once	TRBJ1-2	.	TGCGCCAGCAGCCAAGAGAGGGATCTTAACTATGGCTACACCTTC	CASSQERDLNYGYTF
TRBV27	.	TRBJ2-1	.	TGTGCCAGCAGTTTATTGATACTGGATGAGCAGTTCTTC	CASSLLILDEQFF
TRBV6-1	.	TRBJ2-7	.	TGTGCCAGCACCGTCCCGAGCGCCTACGAGCAGTACTTC	CASTVPSAYEQYF